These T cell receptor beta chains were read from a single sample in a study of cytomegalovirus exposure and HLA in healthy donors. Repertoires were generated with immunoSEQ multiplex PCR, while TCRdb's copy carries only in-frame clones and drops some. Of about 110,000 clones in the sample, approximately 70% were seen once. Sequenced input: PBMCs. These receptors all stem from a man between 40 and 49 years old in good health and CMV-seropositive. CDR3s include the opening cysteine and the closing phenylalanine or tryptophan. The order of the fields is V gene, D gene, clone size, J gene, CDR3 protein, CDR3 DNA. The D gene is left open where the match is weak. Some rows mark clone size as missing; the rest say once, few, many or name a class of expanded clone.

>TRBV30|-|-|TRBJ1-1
CAWSVQQGAEAFF
TGTGCCTGGAGTGTACAGCAGGGCGCTGAAGCTTTCTTT
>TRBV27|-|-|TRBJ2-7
CASSLMSRVDTYEQYF
TGTGCCAGCAGTTTGATGTCCAGGGTGGACACCTACGAGCAGTACTTC
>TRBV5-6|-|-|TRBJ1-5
CASSLLQGNSNQPQHF
TGTGCCAGCAGCTTGCTCCAGGGGAATAGCAATCAGCCCCAGCATTTT
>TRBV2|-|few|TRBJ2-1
CATQTGTGLYNEQFF
TGTGCCACCCAAACCGGGACTGGCCTTTACAATGAGCAGTTCTTC
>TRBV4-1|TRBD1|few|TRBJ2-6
CASSQDGNRGFSGANVLTF
TGCGCCAGCAGCCAAGACGGAAACAGGGGATTCTCTGGGGCCAACGTCCTGACTTTC
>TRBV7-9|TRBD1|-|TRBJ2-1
CSSSATGNEQFF
TGTTCCAGCAGCGCGACAGGGAATGAGCAGTTCTTC
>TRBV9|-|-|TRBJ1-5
CASSTYGSSNQPQHF
TGTGCCAGCAGCACCTACGGTTCTAGCAATCAGCCCCAGCATTTT
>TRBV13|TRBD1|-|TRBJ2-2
CASSYLGQPTGELFF
TGTGCCAGCAGTTACCTGGGACAGCCCACCGGGGAGCTGTTTTTT
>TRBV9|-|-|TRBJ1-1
CASSVGSGERNTEAFF
TGTGCCAGCAGCGTAGGGTCAGGGGAGCGGAACACTGAAGCTTTCTTT
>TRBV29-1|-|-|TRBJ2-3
CSVEDRWGADTQYF
TGCAGCGTTGAAGATAGGTGGGGCGCAGATACGCAGTATTTT
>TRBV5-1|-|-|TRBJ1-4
CASSLYGGTNEKLFF
TGCGCCAGCAGCTTGTACGGGGGAACTAATGAAAAACTGTTTTTT
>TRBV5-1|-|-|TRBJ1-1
CASSLIWGGDTEAFF
TGCGCCAGCAGCTTGATCTGGGGGGGGGACACTGAAGCTTTCTTT
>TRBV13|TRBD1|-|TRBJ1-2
CASSFRDSYGYTF
TGTGCCAGCAGCTTCCGGGACAGCTATGGCTACACCTTC
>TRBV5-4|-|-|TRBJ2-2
CASSLGGGARTGELFF
TGTGCCAGCAGCTTGGGGGGGGGCGCTAGGACCGGGGAGCTGTTTTTT
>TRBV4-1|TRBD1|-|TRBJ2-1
CASSQGDRGQNEQFF
TGCGCCAGCAGCCAAGGGGACAGGGGGCAAAATGAGCAGTTCTTC
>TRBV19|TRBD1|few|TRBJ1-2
CASSTDRGFYGYTF
TGTGCCAGTAGTACGGACAGGGGGTTCTATGGCTACACCTTC
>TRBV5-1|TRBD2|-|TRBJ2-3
CASSLRTSGSSDTQYF
TGCGCCAGCAGCCTCCGGACTAGCGGGAGTTCAGATACGCAGTATTTT
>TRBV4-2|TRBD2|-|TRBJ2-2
CAILAANTGELFF
TGTGCCATCCTAGCGGCTAACACCGGGGAGCTGTTTTTT
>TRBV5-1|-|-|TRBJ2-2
CASSPGLQNTGELFF
TGCGCCAGCAGCCCGGGACTCCAGAACACCGGGGAGCTGTTTTTT
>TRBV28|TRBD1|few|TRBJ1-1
CASSSGQGAIGTEAFF
TGTGCCAGCAGTTCAGGACAGGGGGCGATCGGCACTGAAGCTTTCTTT
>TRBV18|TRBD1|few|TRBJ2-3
CASSPGTGTTDTQYF
TGTGCCAGCTCACCTGGGACAGGAACAACAGATACGCAGTATTTT
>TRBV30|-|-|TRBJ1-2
CAWRQQGSSYTF
TGTGCCTGGAGGCAACAGGGATCGAGCTACACCTTC
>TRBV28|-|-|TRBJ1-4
CASSRSDEKLFF
TGTGCCAGCAGTCGGAGCGATGAAAAACTGTTTTTT
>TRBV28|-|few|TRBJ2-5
CASSLVLQETQYF
TGTGCCAGCAGTTTAGTTCTTCAAGAGACCCAGTACTTC
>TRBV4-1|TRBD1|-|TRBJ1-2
CASSQDRQGGYGYTF
TGCGCCAGCAGCCAAGATCGACAGGGCGGCTATGGCTACACCTTC
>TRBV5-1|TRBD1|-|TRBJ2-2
CASSLTGGTGNTGELFF
TGCGCCAGCAGCCTAACAGGCGGGACAGGGAACACCGGGGAGCTGTTTTTT
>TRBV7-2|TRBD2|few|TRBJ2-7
CASSLREGPGEQYF
TGTGCCAGCAGCTTACGGGAGGGCCCAGGCGAGCAGTACTTC
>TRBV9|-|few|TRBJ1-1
CASSVELRTEAFF
TGTGCCAGCAGCGTAGAACTTCGCACTGAAGCTTTCTTT
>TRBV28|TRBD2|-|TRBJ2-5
CASSTSGTSGSIQYF
TGTGCCAGCAGTACCTCCGGGACTAGCGGGAGTATCCAGTACTTC
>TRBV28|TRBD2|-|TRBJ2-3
CASSETSGGTDTQYF
TGTGCCAGCAGCGAGACTAGCGGGGGCACAGATACGCAGTATTTT
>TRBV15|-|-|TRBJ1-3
CATSRDPGAGNTIYF
TGTGCCACCAGCAGAGATCCAGGGGCGGGAAACACCATATATTTT
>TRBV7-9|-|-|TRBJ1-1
CSSSLSEGEAFF
TGTTCCAGCAGCTTATCTGAGGGTGAAGCTTTCTTT
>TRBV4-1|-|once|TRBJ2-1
CASSLTSGLSYNEQFF
TGCGCCAGCAGCCTGACAAGCGGGCTCTCCTACAATGAGCAGTTCTTC
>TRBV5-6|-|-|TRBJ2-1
CASSFERNYNEQFF
TGTGCCAGCAGCTTTGAGCGGAACTACAATGAGCAGTTCTTC
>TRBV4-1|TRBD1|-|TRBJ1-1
CASSPVQQGLNTEAFF
TGCGCCAGCAGCCCAGTACAACAGGGGCTGAACACTGAAGCTTTCTTT
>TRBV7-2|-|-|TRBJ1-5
CASSLGQGLRPQHF
TGTGCCAGCAGCTTGGGTCAGGGTCTGAGGCCCCAGCATTTT
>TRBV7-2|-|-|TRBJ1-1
CASRLTLNTEAFF
TGTGCCAGCAGGCTAACCCTTAACACTGAAGCTTTCTTT
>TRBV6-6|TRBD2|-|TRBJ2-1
CASSPAGGSYNEQFF
TGTGCCAGCAGTCCAGCGGGAGGGTCCTACAATGAGCAGTTCTTC
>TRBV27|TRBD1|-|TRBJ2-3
CASSPLGQAGSTDTQYF
TGTGCCAGCAGCCCACTTGGACAGGCCGGTAGCACAGATACGCAGTATTTT
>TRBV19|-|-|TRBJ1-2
CASSISRGLDYTF
TGTGCCAGTAGTATCAGCAGGGGTTTGGACTACACCTTC
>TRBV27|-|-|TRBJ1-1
CASSPLTGRGSNTEAFF
TGTGCCAGCAGTCCACTTACAGGGAGGGGGTCGAACACTGAAGCTTTCTTT
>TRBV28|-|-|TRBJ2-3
CASGAPYDTDTQYF
TGTGCCAGTGGGGCCCCTTACGACACAGATACGCAGTATTTT
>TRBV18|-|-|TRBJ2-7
CASSPPGGPYEQYF
TGTGCCAGCTCCCCGCCAGGGGGGCCCTACGAGCAGTACTTC
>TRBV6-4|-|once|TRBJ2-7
CAKLSGGTRYF
TGTGCCAAACTCAGTGGGGGCACTAGGTACTTC
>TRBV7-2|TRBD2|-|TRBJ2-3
CASSLGLSYTDTQYF
TGTGCCAGCAGCTTGGGACTATCTTACACAGATACGCAGTATTTT
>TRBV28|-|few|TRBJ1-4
CASSSEGAANEKLFF
TGTGCCAGCAGTTCCGAAGGGGCGGCTAATGAAAAACTGTTTTTT
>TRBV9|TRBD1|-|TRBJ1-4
CASSVEGQRDEKLFF
TGTGCCAGCAGCGTAGAGGGACAGAGGGATGAAAAACTGTTTTTT
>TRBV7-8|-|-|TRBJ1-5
CASSLGPLGNQPQHF
TGTGCCAGCAGCTTAGGACCCCTCGGGAATCAGCCCCAGCATTTT
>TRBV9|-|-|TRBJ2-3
CASSVGGRPRTDTQYF
TGTGCCAGCAGCGTAGGTGGGAGGCCGAGAACAGATACGCAGTATTTT
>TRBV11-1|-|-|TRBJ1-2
CASSSGGGLRDYTF
TGTGCCAGCAGCTCTGGGGGGGGCCTACGGGACTACACCTTC
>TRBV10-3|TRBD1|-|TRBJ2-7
CAISERGQGHEQYF
TGTGCCATCAGTGAGAGGGGACAGGGCCACGAGCAGTACTTC
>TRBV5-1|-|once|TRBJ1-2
CASSLGGPNYGYTF
TGCGCCAGCAGCTTGGGAGGTCCAAACTATGGCTACACCTTC
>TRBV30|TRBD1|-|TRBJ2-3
CAWSGQGRATDTQYF
TGTGCCTGGAGTGGACAGGGGCGCGCCACAGATACGCAGTATTTT
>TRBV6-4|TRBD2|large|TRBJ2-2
CASSELAGEGGTGELFF
TGTGCCAGCAGCGAACTAGCGGGAGAGGGGGGCACCGGGGAGCTGTTTTTT
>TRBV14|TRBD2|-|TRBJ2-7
CASSHTSGDVYEQYF
TGTGCCAGCAGCCATACTAGCGGGGACGTCTACGAGCAGTACTTC
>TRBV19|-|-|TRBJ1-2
CASSRGASPRGGYTF
TGTGCCAGTAGTAGAGGGGCCTCCCCCAGGGGTGGCTACACCTTC